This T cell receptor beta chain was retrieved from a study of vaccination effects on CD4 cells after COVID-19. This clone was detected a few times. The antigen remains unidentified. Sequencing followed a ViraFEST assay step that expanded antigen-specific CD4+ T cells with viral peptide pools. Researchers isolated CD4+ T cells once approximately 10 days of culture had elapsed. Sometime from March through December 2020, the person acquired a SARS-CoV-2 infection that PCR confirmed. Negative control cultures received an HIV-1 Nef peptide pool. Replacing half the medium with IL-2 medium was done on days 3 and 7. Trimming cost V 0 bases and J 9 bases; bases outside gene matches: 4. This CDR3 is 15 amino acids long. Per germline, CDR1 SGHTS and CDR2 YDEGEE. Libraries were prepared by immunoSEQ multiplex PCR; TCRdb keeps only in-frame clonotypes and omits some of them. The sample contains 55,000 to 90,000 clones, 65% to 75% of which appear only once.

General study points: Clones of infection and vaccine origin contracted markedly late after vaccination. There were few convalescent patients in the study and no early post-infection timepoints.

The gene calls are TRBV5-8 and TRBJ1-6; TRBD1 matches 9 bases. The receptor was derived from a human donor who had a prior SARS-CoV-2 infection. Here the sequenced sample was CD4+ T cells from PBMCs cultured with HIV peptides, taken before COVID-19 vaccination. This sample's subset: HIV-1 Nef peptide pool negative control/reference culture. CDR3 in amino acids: CASSLGGQGTSPLHF. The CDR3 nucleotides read TGTGCCAGCAGCTTGGGGGGACAGGGTACTTCACCCCTCCACTTT.